At least ten counts were recorded for the clone carrying this T cell receptor beta chain. Its matching antigen is unknown. Each CDR3 protein gets one entry after TCRdb re-called the 5' RACE reads with MiXCR. Of around 330,000 distinct CDR3 sequences detected, around a tenth appear once; the ten largest clones hold roughly 9%. The data were obtained in a study of CD8 T cells in ankylosing spondylitis. Study-wide points: It was reported that disease-linked clones were significantly enriched in matched ankylosing spondylitis synovial fluid. There were earlier reports of some motif variants in reactive arthritis synovial fluid and blood. Characteristic, it appeared, of ankylosing spondylitis blood was a TCR beta motif of fewer than 10 highly homologous variants.

CDR3 length equals 12 residues. V was shortened by 6 bases and J by 5 bases, with 14 bases between the two germline ends. Germline CDR1 is SQVTM and CDR2 is ANQGSEA. The chain is built from TRBV29-1 and TRBJ2-7; TRBD2 is a possible D gene (5 bases). The sample taken for sequencing was blood, either unsorted or a sorted T cell fraction (not recorded which). The TCR originated in a female donor with ankylosing spondylitis or in good health (not recorded which). CDR3 nucleotide sequence: TGCAGCGTGGACTTGGGGTACGACGAGCAGTACTTC. This sequence encodes CSVDLGYDEQYF.